This TCR beta chain came from a study of Tregs in tolerant kidney transplant recipients. Study conclusions and caveats: Biological reproducibility was not directly addressed in this study. Tregs expanded with activated donor B cells seemed most donor-specific.

A remark on this clone: Its specificity is not known.

Repertoires were generated with immunoSEQ multiplex PCR, while TCRdb's copy carries only in-frame clones and drops some. This table has 92,000 or so clones, approximately 92% appearing once. The CDR3 has 16 residues. Per germline, CDR1 ENHRY and CDR2 SYGVKD. V gave up 3 bases and J gave up 4 bases, with 17 bases separating them. This TCR derives from a human donor in good health. V and J are TRBV10-3 and TRBJ2-3; maybe TRBD1 (5 bases). Material for sequencing was CD8+ T cells from blood. Here the CDR3 DNA reads TGTGCCATCAGTGATCAATCCCGACAGACCGCAGATACGCAGTATTTT. Its protein product is CAISDQSRQTADTQYF.